Below, 30 T cell receptor beta chains from the same sample are listed, as sequenced in a study of blood T cell repertoires in COVID-19. Clones were read by immunoSEQ multiplex PCR, and TCRdb kept only the in-frame ones, dropping some. Of 150,000 to 200,000 clones detected, roughly 88% appear once; the ten largest clones hold less than 8.5%. Sequenced material: PBMCs or T cells enriched from blood (not recorded which). These receptors all stem from a woman between 45 and 60 years old who had recovered from COVID-19.

This clone came up a few times. This chain connects TRBV9 to TRBJ2-1; weak D call: TRBD1 (6 bases). The CDR3 is made up of 14 amino acids. Germline CDR1 and CDR2: SGDLS and YYNGEE. V lost 2 bases and J 5 bases, leaving 11 bases between the germline ends. The CDR3 region is CASSVSPGDNEQFF. In nucleotides, the CDR3 is TGTGCCAGCAGCGTCTCACCAGGGGACAATGAGCAGTTCTTC.

This sequence joins TRBV5-1 and TRBJ2-2; D gene unclear. Germline V CDR1 and CDR2: SGHRS, YFSETQ. Trimming cost V 4 bases and J 5 bases, with 6 bases left between them. The length of the CDR3 is 12 residues. CDR3 sequence reads: CASSPSTGELFF. CDR3 DNA sequence: TGCGCCAGCAGCCCTTCTACCGGGGAGCTGTTTTTT.

The chain employs TRBV19 and TRBJ1-2; 7 nucleotides match TRBD1. Per germline, CDR1 LNHDA and CDR2 SQIVND (reference sequence). CDR3 size: 13 residues. V was clipped by 5 bases and J by 6 bases; unmatched bases: 6. CDR3: CASSFDRDNGYTF. CDR3 in DNA: TGTGCCAGTAGTTTCGACAGGGATAATGGCTACACCTTC.

This chain joins TRBV11-1 and TRBJ2-3, with 11 nucleotides matching TRBD1. The ends lost 5 bases at V and 3 bases at J; junction bases unmatched: 7. The CDR3 sequence is 16 residues long. Germline V CDR1 and CDR2: SGHAT, FQDESV (reference sequence). The CDR3 protein is CASSPSGTGGTDTQYF. CDR3 bases: TGTGCCAGCAGCCCCTCCGGGACAGGGGGTACAGATACGCAGTATTTT.

The chain couples TRBV27 to TRBJ1-1; no reliable D call. V was cut by 6 bases and J by 0 bases, with 8 bases left in between. Germline assignment: CDR1 MNHEY and CDR2 SMNVEV (reference sequence). CDR3 length: 13 residues. CDR3 sequence reads: CASRVAMNTEAFF. The CDR3 DNA sequence: TGTGCCAGCAGAGTAGCGATGAACACTGAAGCTTTCTTT.

CDR3 DNA sequence: TGTGCCAGCAGCTTACGAGGGCATGTTTCCTACGAGCAGTACTTC. Translation gives CASSLRGHVSYEQYF. V usage is TRBV7-2 and J usage is TRBJ2-7; D may be TRBD2 (5 bases). V was clipped by 2 bases and J by 1 base, with 12 bases between them. The CDR3 has 15 amino acids. Germline CDR1 SGHTA, CDR2 FQGNSA. Looking up the rest from reference TRBV7-2 and TRBJ2-7 gives the full variable domain: GAGVSQSPSNKVTEKGKDVELRCDPISGHTALYWYRQSLGQGLEFLIYFQGNSAPDKSGLPSDRFSAERTGGSVSTLTIQRTQQEDSAVYLCASSLRGHVSYEQYFGPGTRLTVT.

V gene TRBV27 combines with J gene TRBJ1-2; 7 positions match TRBD1. Losses at the gene ends were 5 bases for V and 6 bases for J; bases not matched to a gene: 3. This CDR3 contains 12 residues. Germline V gene sequence: CDR1 MNHEY, CDR2 SMNVEV (reference sequence). The CDR3 here is CASSDRADGYTF. The CDR3 DNA is TGTGCCAGCAGTGACAGGGCCGATGGCTACACCTTC.

Turning to this clone: The junction and the germline gene differ at one end; a read error may be behind it. The chain recombines TRBV7-2 with TRBJ1-2, with D perhaps TRBD1 (5 bases). This CDR3 region has 14 residues. Germline CDR1 is SGHTA and CDR2 is FQGNSA. CDR3 in DNA: TGTGCCAGCAGTCTAGGACACGCCTCGCTGTGGACCTTCTTC. It yields the protein CASSLGHASLWTFF.

By proportion, this clone is medium-sized. The chain couples TRBV19 to TRBJ1-1; possible D gene TRBD1, 6 bases. The V end lost 6 bases, the J end lost 10 bases, and 15 bases lay between the germline ends. Germline CDR1 is LNHDA and CDR2 is SQIVND (reference sequence). This CDR3 has 12 amino acids. CDR3: CASRIGTIGAFF. The DNA of the CDR3 is TGTGCCAGTAGGATCGGGACAATCGGAGCTTTCTTT.

The genes are TRBV13 and TRBJ2-1; TRBD1 agrees at 8 bases. Trimming cost V 2 bases and J 8 bases; bases outside gene matches: 8. This CDR3 contains 15 residues. The germline V gene has CDR1 PRHDT and CDR2 FYEKMQ (reference sequence). The DNA of the CDR3 is TGTGCCAGCAGCTTAACAGGGGGGCCGAGGGATGAGCAGTTCTTC. Translating it yields CASSLTGGPRDEQFF.

The chain is built from TRBV4-2 and TRBJ1-2; 7 positions match TRBD1. The germline V gene has CDR1 LGHNA and CDR2 YNFKEQ. V shed 1 base and J 2 bases; nucleotides not matched to a gene: 7. CDR3 length equals 16 residues. CDR3 in amino acids: CASSQVNRGRNYGYTF. In nucleotides, the CDR3 is TGTGCCAGCAGCCAAGTGAACAGGGGTCGGAACTATGGCTACACCTTC.

The chain combines TRBV7-2 with TRBJ1-1, with TRBD1 as a possible D gene (6 bases). V gave up 1 base and J gave up 3 bases, with 18 bases separating them. The length of the CDR3 is 17 residues. Germline assignment: CDR1 SGHTA and CDR2 FQGNSA. Here the CDR3 reads CASSLGISGTMDTEAFF. Written as DNA, the CDR3 is TGTGCCAGCAGCTTAGGGATTTCCGGGACAATGGACACTGAAGCTTTCTTT.

This rearrangement joins TRBV3-1 (or the pseudogene TRBV3-2) to TRBJ2-3, with D possibly TRBD1 on 5 matching bases. Trimming removed 4 bases at V and 2 bases at J, with 10 bases between. The CDR3 covers 14 residues. The V gene's germline CDR1 is LGHDT and CDR2 YNNKEL (reference sequence). Here the CDR3 DNA reads TGTGCCAGCAGCCCAACAGGATACACAGATACGCAGTATTTT. Amino acid sequence: CASSPTGYTDTQYF.

The CDR3 protein is CTSSQDWTRLVYDEQYF. In DNA form, the CDR3 reads TGCACCAGCAGCCAAGACTGGACGCGACTAGTTTACGACGAGCAGTACTTC. V gene TRBV1 combines with J gene TRBJ2-7; TRBD2, the table's D call, lacks a check against the DNA. TRBV1 corresponds to a pseudogene. CDR3 length: 17 residues.

The gene calls are TRBV6-5 and TRBJ2-7, with 8 bases aligning to TRBD1. The CDR3 runs to 14 residues. The V gene's germline CDR1 is MNHEY and CDR2 SVGAGI. J was trimmed by 4 bases and V by 2 bases; bases with no gene match: 4. In nucleotides, the CDR3 is TGTGCCAGCAGTTACCGACAGGGGTTATACGAGCAGTACTTC. This codes for CASSYRQGLYEQYF.

The CDR3 is CASSPLGGKSSYEQYF. Here the CDR3 DNA reads TGTGCCAGCTCACCACTGGGAGGTAAAAGCTCCTACGAGCAGTACTTC. The chain links TRBV18 to TRBJ2-7, with a weak D call TRBD2 (6 bases). The V end lost 1 base, the J end lost 0 bases, and 13 bases lay between the germline ends. Germline V gene sequence: CDR1 KGHSH, CDR2 LQKENI. CDR3 length: 16 amino acids. The variable domain in full, completed from reference TRBV18 and TRBJ2-7, reads NAGVMQNPRHLVRRRGQEARLRCSPMKGHSHVYWYRQLPEEGLKFMVYLQKENIIDESGMPKERFSAEFPKEGPSILRIQQVVRGDSAAYFCASSPLGGKSSYEQYFGPGTRLTVT.

The V gene is TRBV2, the J gene TRBJ2-1, with no clear D. Germline assignment: CDR1 SNHLY and CDR2 FYNNEI. Trimming left V 3 bases short and J 8 bases short, with 5 bases between. The CDR3 sequence is 11 residues long. The CDR3 here is CASSENYEQFF. In DNA, the CDR3 is TGTGCCAGCAGTGAGAACTATGAGCAGTTCTTC.

This chain connects TRBV28 to TRBJ1-1; D unclear. Between the trimmed V and J ends, which lost 6 bases and 8 bases, there was a span of 10 bases. CDR1 and CDR2 from the germline V gene are MDHEN and SYDVKM. The CDR3 length is 11 residues. DNA for the CDR3: TGTGCCAGCAGGGGGAGGCCAGAAGCTTTCTTT. Its protein is CASRGRPEAFF.

The sample holds one count of this clone. This chain joins TRBV6-5 and TRBJ1-4; D call uncertain. V shed 3 bases and J shed 5 bases, with 4 bases lying between them. There are 12 residues in the CDR3. From germline, CDR1 is MNHEY and CDR2 SVGAGI. CDR3 protein: CASSYINEKLFF. The CDR3 nucleotides are TGTGCCAGCAGTTATATCAATGAAAAACTGTTTTTT.

This clone was observed a single time. The chain uses TRBV10-3 and TRBJ1-6; 8 nucleotides align to TRBD1. After removal of 3 bases from V and 7 bases from J, the junction contained 2 bases not matched to a gene. The CDR3 covers 14 residues. In germline, CDR1 is ENHRY, CDR2 SYGVKD. CDR3 protein: CAISDRQGNSPLHF. CDR3 DNA: TGTGCCATCAGTGACCGACAGGGGAATTCACCCCTCCACTTT.

This clone was counted once. V is TRBV28 and J is TRBJ1-4; weak D call: TRBD1 (5 bases). The CDR3 contains 14 residues. Germline values: CDR1 MDHEN, CDR2 SYDVKM. V was pared by 3 bases and J by 8 bases, with 13 bases between. The CDR3 DNA reads TGTGCCAGCAGTTTGCGCAGGGATCTCGAAAAACTGTTTTTT. Translation gives CASSLRRDLEKLFF.

V gene TRBV11-2 combines with J gene TRBJ2-3; 7 nucleotides line up with TRBD1. Germline CDR1 SGHAT, CDR2 FQNNGV. CDR3 length equals 16 residues. V lost 1 base and J lost 2; bases outside the gene matches: 6. The CDR3 DNA follows: TGTGCCAGCAGCTTAGGGCGGACAGGTCCCACAGATACGCAGTATTTT. As protein: CASSLGRTGPTDTQYF.

The chain links TRBV5-6 to TRBJ2-3; TRBD2 might be the D (5 bases). V dropped 2 bases and J dropped 4 bases, with 11 bases sitting between them. Germline assignment: CDR1 SGHDT and CDR2 YYEEEE. The CDR3 is made up of 14 amino acids. The CDR3: CASSFGLPADTQYF. For the CDR3, the DNA is TGTGCCAGCAGCTTCGGACTTCCCGCAGATACGCAGTATTTT. The whole variable domain, remainder taken from reference TRBV5-6 and TRBJ2-3, is DAGVTQSPTHLIKTRGQQVTLRCSPKSGHDTVSWYQQALGQGPQFIFQYYEEEERQRGNFPDRFSGHQFPNYSSELNVNALLLGDSALYLCASSFGLPADTQYFGPGTRLTVL.

This chain uses TRBV5-1 with TRBJ2-5, with 10 bases matching TRBD1. The V gene end was trimmed by 3 bases and the J gene end by 5 bases; junction bases not matched to a gene: 4. CDR3 length equals 14 residues. The V gene's germline CDR1 is SGHRS and CDR2 YFSETQ. CDR3 protein: CASSSGQGLETQYF. CDR3 nucleotides: TGCGCCAGCAGCTCGGGACAGGGGTTGGAGACCCAGTACTTC.

This sequence joins TRBV5-1 and TRBJ1-4; 10 nucleotides agree with TRBD1. V trimming: 2 bases; J trimming: 5 bases; junction bases outside the gene matches: 3. Germline V gene lookup returns CDR1 SGHRS and CDR2 YFSETQ. The CDR3 contains 15 residues. The CDR3 sequence: CASSLQTGGNEKLFF. Written as DNA, the CDR3 is TGCGCCAGCAGCTTACAGACAGGGGGCAATGAAAAACTGTTTTTT.

This clone was counted a few times. V usage is TRBV3-1 (or the pseudogene TRBV3-2) and J usage is TRBJ1-4; D may be TRBD1 (6 bases). CDR1 and CDR2 from the germline V gene are LGHDT and YNNKEL (reference sequence). The CDR3 covers 15 residues. V lost 7 bases to trimming and J lost 3 bases, with 15 bases between them. DNA for the CDR3: TGTGCCAGCACGGACAGCAGGGTCTCTAATGAAAAACTGTTTTTT. Residues: CASTDSRVSNEKLFF.

The CDR3 region has the DNA TGTGCCAGCAGCGTTCCCTTCCCCGGGGAACCTAGCAATCAGCCCCAGCATTTT. Amino acid sequence: CASSVPFPGEPSNQPQHF. The chain combines TRBV9 with TRBJ1-5, with unresolved D. V lost 2 bases, J lost 0 bases, and 18 bases lay in between. Germline loops: CDR1 SGDLS, CDR2 YYNGEE. The CDR3 covers 18 residues.

This clone was seen only once. The chain uses TRBV3-1 (or the pseudogene TRBV3-2) and TRBJ1-5; maybe TRBD1 (5 bases). Trimming took 1 base from V and 7 from J, leaving 8 bases between them. The CDR3 is 13 residues long. Germline V gives CDR1 LGHDT, CDR2 YNNKEL (reference sequence). CDR3 sequence: CASSQGSGQPQHF. The CDR3 DNA sequence: TGTGCCAGCAGCCAAGGTTCAGGGCAGCCCCAGCATTTT.

V gene TRBV30 combines with J gene TRBJ1-6; D perhaps matches TRBD1 (5 bases). Germline CDR1 GTSNPN, CDR2 SVGIG (reference sequence). V dropped 2 bases and J dropped 4 bases, with 12 bases sitting between them. The CDR3 is 15 amino acids. The chain's CDR3 is CAWSPPGTYNSPLHF. In nucleotides, the CDR3 is TGTGCCTGGAGTCCCCCGGGGACTTATAATTCACCCCTCCACTTT. Filled out from reference TRBV30 and TRBJ1-6, the complete variable domain reads SQTIHQWPATLVQPVGSPLSLECTVEGTSNPNLYWYRQAAGRGLQLLFYSVGIGQISSEVPQNLSASRPQDRQFILSSKKLLLSDSGFYLCAWSPPGTYNSPLHFGNGTRLTVT.

This clone was detected only a few times. The CDR3 bases are TGCGCCAGCCGCCCGGGGGGGGCAGCCCCCGCTAACTATGGCTACACCTTC. It codes for CASRPGGAAPANYGYTF. The chain links TRBV5-1 to TRBJ1-2; possibly TRBD1 for D (6 bases). Germline V gene sequence: CDR1 SGHRS, CDR2 YFSETQ. The V gene lost 7 bases and the J gene lost 0 bases, with 22 bases spanning the gap. This CDR3 region has 17 residues.